Each of the 8 T cell receptor beta chains below was sequenced from the same sample in a study of blood T cell repertoires in COVID-19. TCRdb's table, derived via immunoSEQ multiplex PCR, lists solely in-frame clones and lacks some. Here the sample spans under 200,000 clones, 70% to 90% being singletons. What was sequenced was peripheral blood. The receptors were gathered from an elderly woman in a cohort sampled during active or convalescent COVID-19.

This clone occurred a few times. The rearrangement links TRBV19 to TRBJ2-7; D may be TRBD1 (5 bases). Trimming removed 6 bases at V and 6 bases at J, with 12 bases between. The V gene's germline CDR1 is LNHDA and CDR2 SQIVND (reference sequence). This CDR3 is built from 12 residues. CDR3 region: CASSQIGVEQYF. CDR3 nucleotides: TGTGCCAGTAGCCAAATAGGGGTCGAGCAGTACTTC.

The genes are TRBV5-1 and TRBJ1-3; D might be TRBD1 (6 bases). CDR3 length equals 15 residues. The V end was cut by 4 bases, the J end by 3 bases, with 14 bases between. The germline gives CDR1 SGHRS, CDR2 YFSETQ. This CDR3 reads CASSPDSSVGNTIYF. The CDR3 bases are TGCGCCAGCAGCCCGGACAGTTCCGTTGGAAACACCATATATTTT.

The J gene is TRBJ2-7, the V gene TRBV7-9, with 8 bases matching TRBD2. This CDR3 is 14 amino acids long. Germline-derived CDR1 and CDR2 are SEHNR and FQNEAQ (reference sequence). With 5 bases clipped from V and 4 bases from J, the junction kept 7 bases outside the gene matches. CDR3 sequence reads: CASSPAGGGYEQYF. DNA of the CDR3: TGTGCCAGCAGCCCCGCCGGGGGGGGGTACGAGCAGTACTTC.

The CDR3 bases are TGTGCCAGCAGTGAAATGCGGGGGAGGACCTACGAGCAGTACGTC. Residues: CASSEMRGRTYEQYV. The V and J genes are TRBV6-1 and TRBJ2-7, with 7 positions matching TRBD2. J lost 2 bases, V lost 2 bases, and 6 bases had no gene match. Per germline, CDR1 MNHNS and CDR2 SASEGT. The CDR3 runs to 15 residues.

The chain joins TRBV6-5 to TRBJ1-1, with D hard to call. The CDR3 runs 14 residues. V lost 7 bases, J lost 3 bases, and 15 bases lay in between. CDR1 MNHEY and CDR2 SVGAGI come from the germline V gene. CDR3: CASIITQYDTEAFF. The DNA of the CDR3 is TGTGCCAGCATTATTACACAGTACGACACTGAAGCTTTCTTT.

This chain links TRBV6-1 with TRBJ1-3; D perhaps matches TRBD1 (5 bases). The germline V and J ends were trimmed by 2 bases and 8 bases, with 19 bases remaining between them. The CDR3 contains 16 residues. The germline V gene has CDR1 MNHNS and CDR2 SASEGT. The chain's CDR3 is CASSEKAGRGRDTIYF. The CDR3 DNA reads as TGTGCCAGCAGTGAAAAGGCGGGAAGGGGTAGGGACACCATATATTTT.

This chain uses TRBV11-3 with TRBJ1-1; the match to TRBD1 covers 9 bases. With 5 bases clipped from V and 1 base from J, the junction kept 8 bases outside the gene matches. This CDR3 spans 16 amino acids. The germline V gene encodes CDR1 SGHNT and CDR2 YENEEA. As DNA, the CDR3 is TGTGCCAGCAGCGATCGGACAGGGGTAGGGAACACTGAAGCTTTCTTT. It specifies CASSDRTGVGNTEAFF. The full variable domain, completed using reference TRBV11-3 and TRBJ1-1, is EAGVVQSPRYKIIEKKQPVAFWCNPISGHNTLYWYLQNLGQGPELLIRYENEEAVDDSQLPKDRFSAERLKGVDSTLKIQPAELGDSAVYLCASSDRTGVGNTEAFFGQGTRLTVV.

The rearrangement joins TRBV13 to TRBJ2-1, with 12 bases fitting TRBD2. The CDR3 covers 15 residues. Trimming removed 5 bases from V and 10 bases from J; junction bases left unmatched: 9. Per germline, CDR1 PRHDT and CDR2 FYEKMQ (reference sequence). This CDR3 is CASSKRLAGAWEQFF. Written as DNA, the CDR3 is TGTGCCAGCAGCAAACGACTAGCGGGGGCATGGGAGCAGTTCTTC.